The clone carrying this T cell receptor (beta chain) was recorded at least ten times. Its target is not known. The sample comes from a study of response to subunit inactivated influenza vaccine. The study, taken as a whole, reports: New T cells are recruited in small numbers by each seasonal influenza vaccination, according to the authors' suggestion.

TCRdb re-derived calls from the RT-PCR reads in MiXCR, one entry per CDR3 protein. This sample has 430,000 or so distinct CDR3 sequences; over 9.5% occur once, and the top ten carry more than 10%. With V trimmed by 6 bases and J by 2 bases, 4 bases remained unmatched. This CDR3 region has 15 residues. The sequenced sample was PBMCs from blood, obtained roughly 48 days after vaccination. This rearrangement joins TRBV12-3 or TRBV12-4 to TRBJ2-1; 10 bases align to TRBD2. The receptor comes from a man aged 50-59 years who received an inactivated influenza vaccine. The CDR3 DNA sequence: TGTGCCAGCAGCCTAGCGGGAGTCCCCTACAATGAGCAGTTCTTC. It translates to CASSLAGVPYNEQFF.